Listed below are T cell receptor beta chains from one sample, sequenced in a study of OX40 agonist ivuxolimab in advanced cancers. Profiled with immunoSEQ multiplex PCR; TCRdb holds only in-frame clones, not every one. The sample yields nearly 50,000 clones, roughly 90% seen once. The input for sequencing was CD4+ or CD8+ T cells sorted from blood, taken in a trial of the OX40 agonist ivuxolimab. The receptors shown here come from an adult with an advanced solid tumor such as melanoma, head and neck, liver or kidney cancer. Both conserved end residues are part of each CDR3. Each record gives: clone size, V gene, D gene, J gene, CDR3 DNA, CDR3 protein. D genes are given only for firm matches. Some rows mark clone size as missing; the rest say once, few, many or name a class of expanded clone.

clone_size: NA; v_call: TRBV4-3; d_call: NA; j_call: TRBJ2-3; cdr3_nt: TGCGCCAGCAGCCCAGGAGGCATCTTCCCCACAGATACGCAGTATTTT; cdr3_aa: CASSPGGIFPTDTQYF
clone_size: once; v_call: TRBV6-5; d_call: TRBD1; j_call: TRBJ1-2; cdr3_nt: TGTGCCAGCAGTTACTCTACAGGGGGCGCTTATGGCTACACCTTC; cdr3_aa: CASSYSTGGAYGYTF
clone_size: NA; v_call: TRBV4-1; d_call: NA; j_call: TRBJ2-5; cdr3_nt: TGCGCCAGCAGCCAAGAGTCGTCACAGCCGGGGGATTCGGAGACCCAGTACTTC; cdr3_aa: CASSQESSQPGDSETQYF
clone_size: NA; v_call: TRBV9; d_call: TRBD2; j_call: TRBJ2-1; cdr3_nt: TGTGCCAGCAGCGTAGAAAGCGGGGGGGCCTCTTACAATGAGCAGTTCTTC; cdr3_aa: CASSVESGGASYNEQFF
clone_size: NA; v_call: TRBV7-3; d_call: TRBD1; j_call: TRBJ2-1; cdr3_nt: TGTGCCAGCAGGGGACAGTCCGAGCAGTTCTTC; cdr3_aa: CASRGQSEQFF
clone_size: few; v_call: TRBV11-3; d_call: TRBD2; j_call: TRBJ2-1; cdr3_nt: TGTGCCAGCAGCTCCAGACTAGCCGGCTACAATGAGCAGTTCTTC; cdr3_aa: CASSSRLAGYNEQFF
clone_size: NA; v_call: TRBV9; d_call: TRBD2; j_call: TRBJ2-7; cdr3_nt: TGTGCCAGCAGCGTAGGGGAGCGGGGGGGGTCCTACGAGCAGTACTTC; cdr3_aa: CASSVGERGGSYEQYF
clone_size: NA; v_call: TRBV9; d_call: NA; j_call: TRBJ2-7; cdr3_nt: TGTGCCAGCAGCGTAGCTACTGGGGGGGCCGCCTACGAGCAGTACTTC; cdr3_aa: CASSVATGGAAYEQYF
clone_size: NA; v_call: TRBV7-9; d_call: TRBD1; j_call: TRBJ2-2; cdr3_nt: TGTGCCAGCAGCTCAAGGGGGCCGGGGAACACCGGGGAGCTGTTTTTT; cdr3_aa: CASSSRGPGNTGELFF
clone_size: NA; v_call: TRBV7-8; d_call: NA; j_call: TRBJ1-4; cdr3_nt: TGTGCCAGCAGCTTTACAGGGCTGGATGAAAAACTGTTTTTT; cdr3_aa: CASSFTGLDEKLFF
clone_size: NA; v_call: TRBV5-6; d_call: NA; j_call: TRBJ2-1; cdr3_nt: TGTGCCAGCAGCTACGGGTACAATGAGCAGTTCTTC; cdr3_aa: CASSYGYNEQFF
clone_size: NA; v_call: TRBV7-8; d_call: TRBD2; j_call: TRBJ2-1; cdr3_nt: TGTGCCAGCAGCTTAGTGGTAGCGGGGGACTCTATTTACAATGAGCAGTTCTTC; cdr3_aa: CASSLVVAGDSIYNEQFF